This T cell receptor beta chain comes out of a study of blood T cells in healthy people across ages (dated by TCRdb to 2014 to 2015). General notes on the study: Template switching captured roughly one uniquely barcoded TCR beta cDNA molecule per two T cells in model experiments. Two additional independent replicas of 1 million unique cDNA reads from the same blood draw were analyzed for two donors (one aged 18 to 29 and one aged 80 or older). Donors of different ages were randomly distributed across sequencing lanes to avoid experimental bias. The donors were divided into four age groups: young (average approximately 16 years), middle-aged (roughly 42), aged (approximately 62) and long-lived (roughly 86). Age-related changes in TCR beta repertoire diversity were measured in the study by deep sequencing normalized with unique cDNA molecular identifiers. Findings and caveats that apply to the study as a whole: Total diversity estimates from one million sequenced T cells were considered lower bounds and underestimates. Conclusive comparison of naive and antigen-experienced compartments was prevented by the profiling of bulk unsorted PBMCs. Compared with the aged group, the long-lived group had more naive CD4+ T cells, fewer expanded clones and increased TCR diversity, suggesting age selection. There was a strong correlation between observed TCR beta diversity and the percentage of naive T cells measured by flow cytometry. Observed TCR beta diversity per million T cells fell roughly linearly with age, and a significant reduction was already apparent by age about 43. Donor CMV infection status was unknown, potentially confounding age-related changes in expanded clonotypes.

About this clonotype: Its antigen is currently not known. Nothing much larger sits one base from this clone, and base qualities are not available.

The germline V gene encodes CDR1 LGHDT and CDR2 YNNKEL (reference sequence). Trimming at the junction amounts to 4 bases on V and 10 bases on J, and the germline ends lie 17 bases apart. Inclusive of the bounding cysteine and phenylalanine, the CDR3 is 14 residues long. Only the CDR3 region is kept as DNA, spanning 42 bases read in frame from base 1. Receptors were amplified or captured by 5' RACE. Sequenced using an Illumina HiSeq 2500. The second PCR ran for roughly 7 to 11 cycles and used a J-beta primer mix along with a sample-barcoded 5' primer. Each TCR beta cDNA molecule received a unique molecular identifier from a template-switch 5' adaptor carrying 12 random nucleotides. Each sample yielded at least 3 million CDR3-containing paired-end reads. First-strand cDNA was synthesized from all RNA with the Mint cDNA synthesis kit, primed by a TRBC-specific oligonucleotide. After uracil-DNA glycosylase treatment, a first 18-cycle PCR used universal primers M1SS and BC2_uni_R on all cDNA. The study's own analysis went as follows. Normalization of each sample was performed by random selection of 1 million high-quality reads, each carrying a distinct molecular identifier. Reads with shared molecular identifiers were discarded instead of being binned into consensus sequences. MiTCR, with a Q25 quality threshold and the strictest error-elimination algorithm, was used for CDR3 identification, clonotype clustering and error correction. Lower-bound total TCR beta diversity was estimated with a nonparametric unseen species model using Euler transformation. TCRdb reworked the public reads: Q25 trimming with fastp, MiXCR clone assembly, productive beta chains retained. Rows matching on CDR3 protein sequence are summarized as one entry with the most common DNA and genes. These V and J calls derive from TCRdb rather than the authors' analysis. Recorded for this sample are 700,000 to 950,000 distinct CDR3 sequences; roughly 64% of them occurred a single time. Around 20% of the sample is held by the ten biggest clonotypes.

The donors were a few dozen Caucasian individuals from Russia, aged about 6 to 95 years, who were systemically healthy. Roughly 9 milliliters of peripheral blood were drawn from each donor into EDTA-treated Vacutainer tubes. PBMCs were isolated by Ficoll-Paque density-gradient centrifugation, with at least 7 million obtained per sample. Total RNA, at least 5 micrograms per sample, was extracted from PBMCs with Trizol reagent. Naive CD45RAhigh/CD27high T cell percentages were measured by flow cytometry on a PBMC aliquot from every donor. What was sequenced was blood. The receptor was isolated from a man aged 25-45 years in good health. The V gene is TRBV3-1 and the J gene is TRBJ2-1, with TRBD2 as a weak D call on 6 bases. The DNA reads as follows: TGTGCCAGCAGCCTAAATCGGAGGGGTTACGAGCAGTTCTTC. This is translated as CASSLNRRGYEQFF.